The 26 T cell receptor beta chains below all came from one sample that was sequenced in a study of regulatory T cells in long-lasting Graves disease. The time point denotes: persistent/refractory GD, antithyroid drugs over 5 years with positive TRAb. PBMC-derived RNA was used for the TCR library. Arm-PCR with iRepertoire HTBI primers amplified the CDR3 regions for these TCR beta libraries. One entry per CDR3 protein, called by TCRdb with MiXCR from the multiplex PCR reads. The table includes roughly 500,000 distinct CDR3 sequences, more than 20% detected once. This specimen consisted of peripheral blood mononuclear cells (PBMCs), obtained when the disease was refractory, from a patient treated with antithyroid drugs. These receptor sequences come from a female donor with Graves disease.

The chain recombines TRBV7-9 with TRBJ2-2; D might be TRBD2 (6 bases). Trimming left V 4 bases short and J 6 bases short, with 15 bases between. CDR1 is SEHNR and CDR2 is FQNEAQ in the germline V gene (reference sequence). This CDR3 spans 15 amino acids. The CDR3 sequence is CASSSSGSGPGELFF. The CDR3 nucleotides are TGTGCCAGCAGCTCCTCCGGGAGCGGCCCCGGGGAGCTGTTTTTT. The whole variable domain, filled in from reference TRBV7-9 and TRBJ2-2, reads DTGVSQNPRHKITKRGQNVTFRCDPISEHNRLYWYRQTLGQGPEFLTYFQNEAQLEKSRLLSDRFSAERPKGSFSTLEIQRTEQGDSAMYLCASSSSGSGPGELFFGEGSRLTVL.

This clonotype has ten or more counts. The CDR3 region has the DNA TGTGCCAGCAGCTTGCCGGGACTAGCGGGAGGGAAAGAGACCCAGTACTTC. This codes for CASSLPGLAGGKETQYF. V gene TRBV5-6 combines with J gene TRBJ2-5, with 16 bases lining up with TRBD2. Per germline, CDR1 SGHDT and CDR2 YYEEEE. This CDR3 spans 17 amino acids. V was clipped by 1 base and J by 3 bases; unmatched bases: 3.

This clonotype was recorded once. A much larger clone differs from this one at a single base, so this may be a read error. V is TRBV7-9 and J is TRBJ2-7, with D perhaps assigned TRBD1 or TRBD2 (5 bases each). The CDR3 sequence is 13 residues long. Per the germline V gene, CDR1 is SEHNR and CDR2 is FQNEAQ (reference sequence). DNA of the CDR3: TGTGCCGGCAGCTTGGCAGGGACGAGCGAGCAGTACTTC. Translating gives CAGSLAGTSEQYF. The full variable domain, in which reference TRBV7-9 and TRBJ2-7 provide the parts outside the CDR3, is DTGVSQNPRHKITKRGQNVTFRCDPISEHNRLYWYRQTLGQGPEFLTYFQNEAQLEKSRLLSDRFSAERPKGSFSTLEIQRTEQGDSAMYLCAGSLAGTSEQYFGPGTRLTVT.

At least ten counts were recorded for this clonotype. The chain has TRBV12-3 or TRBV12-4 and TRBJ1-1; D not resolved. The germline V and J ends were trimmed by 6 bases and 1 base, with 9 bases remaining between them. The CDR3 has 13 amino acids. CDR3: CASSGPRNTEAFF. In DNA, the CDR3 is TGTGCCAGCAGCGGACCTAGGAACACTGAAGCTTTCTTT.

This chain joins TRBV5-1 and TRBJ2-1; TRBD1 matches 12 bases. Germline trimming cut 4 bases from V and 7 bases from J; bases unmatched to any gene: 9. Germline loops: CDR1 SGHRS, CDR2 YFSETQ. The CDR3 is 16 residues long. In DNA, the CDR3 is TGCGCCAGCAGCCGAGGGACAGGGGGCGACTATAATGAGCAGTTCTTC. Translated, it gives CASSRGTGGDYNEQFF. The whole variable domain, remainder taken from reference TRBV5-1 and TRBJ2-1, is KAGVTQTPRYLIKTRGQQVTLSCSPISGHRSVSWYQQTPGQGLQFLFEYFSETQRNKGNFPGRFSGRQFSNSRSEMNVSTLELGDSALYLCASSRGTGGDYNEQFFGPGTRLTVL.

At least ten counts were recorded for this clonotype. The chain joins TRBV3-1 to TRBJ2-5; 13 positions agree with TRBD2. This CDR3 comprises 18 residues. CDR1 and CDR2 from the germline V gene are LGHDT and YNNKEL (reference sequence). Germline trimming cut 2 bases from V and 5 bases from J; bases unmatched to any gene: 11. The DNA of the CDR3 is TGTGCCAGCAGCCAAATATGGATGGGACTAGCGGGAAGGGAGACCCAGTACTTC. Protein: CASSQIWMGLAGRETQYF.

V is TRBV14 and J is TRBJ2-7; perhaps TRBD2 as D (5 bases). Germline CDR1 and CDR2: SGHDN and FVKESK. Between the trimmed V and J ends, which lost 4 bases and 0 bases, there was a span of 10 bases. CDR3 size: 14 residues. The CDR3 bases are TGTGCCAGCAGCCGCAACGACTACTCCTACGAGCAGTACTTC. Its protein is CASSRNDYSYEQYF.

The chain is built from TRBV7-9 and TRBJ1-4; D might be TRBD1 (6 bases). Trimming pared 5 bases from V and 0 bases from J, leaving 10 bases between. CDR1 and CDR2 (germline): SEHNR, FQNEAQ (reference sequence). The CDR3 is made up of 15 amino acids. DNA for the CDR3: TGTGCCAGCAGCAAGACAGGTGCAACTAATGAAAAACTGTTTTTT. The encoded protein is CASSKTGATNEKLFF.

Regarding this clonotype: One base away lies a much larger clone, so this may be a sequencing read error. DNA for the CDR3: TGTGCCAGCAGCTCAGATCCTGTGGCTAGCGGGGCCTACGAGCAGTACTTC. It yields the protein CASSSDPVASGAYEQYF. The J gene is TRBJ2-7, the V gene TRBV11-2; 9 bases align to TRBD2. CDR1 is SGHAT and CDR2 is FQNNGV in the germline V gene. Trimming at V came to 4 bases and at J to 2 bases, leaving 12 bases not matched to a gene. This CDR3 is built from 17 residues. The full variable domain, its missing parts supplied by reference TRBV11-2 and TRBJ2-7, is EAGVAQSPRYKIIEKRQSVAFWCNPISGHATLYWYQQILGQGPKLLIQFQNNGVVDDSQLPKDRFSAERLKGVDSTLKIQPAKLEDSAVYLCASSSDPVASGAYEQYFGPGTRLTVT.

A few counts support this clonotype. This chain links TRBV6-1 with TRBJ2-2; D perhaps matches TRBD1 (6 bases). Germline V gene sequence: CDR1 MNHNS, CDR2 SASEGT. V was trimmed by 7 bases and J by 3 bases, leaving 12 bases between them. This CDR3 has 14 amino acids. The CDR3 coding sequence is TGTGCCAGCACCTACGAGGGGGACACCGGGGAGCTGTTTTTT. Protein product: CASTYEGDTGELFF.

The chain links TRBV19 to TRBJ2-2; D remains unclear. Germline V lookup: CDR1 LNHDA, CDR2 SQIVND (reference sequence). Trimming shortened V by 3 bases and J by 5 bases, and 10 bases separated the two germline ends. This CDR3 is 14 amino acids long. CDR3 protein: CASSMQKATGELFF. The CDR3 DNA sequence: TGTGCCAGTAGTATGCAGAAGGCAACCGGGGAGCTGTTTTTT.

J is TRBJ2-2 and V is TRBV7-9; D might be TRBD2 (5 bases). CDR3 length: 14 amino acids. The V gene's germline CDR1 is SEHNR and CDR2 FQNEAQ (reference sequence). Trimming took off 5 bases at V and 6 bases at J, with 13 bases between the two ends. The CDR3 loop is CASSAPPAAGELFF. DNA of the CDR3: TGTGCCAGCAGCGCCCCCCCAGCGGCCGGGGAGCTGTTTTTT.

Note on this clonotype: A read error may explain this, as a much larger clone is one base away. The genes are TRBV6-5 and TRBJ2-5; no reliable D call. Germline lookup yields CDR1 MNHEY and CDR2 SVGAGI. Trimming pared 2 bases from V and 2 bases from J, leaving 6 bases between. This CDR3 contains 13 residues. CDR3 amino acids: CASSYLNQETQYF. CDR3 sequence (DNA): TGTGCCAGCAGTTACCTCAATCAAGAGACCCAGTACTTC.

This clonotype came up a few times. The CDR3 protein is CSARDRLAGPYEQYF. The CDR3 region has the DNA TGCAGTGCTAGAGATAGGCTAGCGGGACCCTACGAGCAGTACTTC. This chain uses TRBV20-1 with TRBJ2-7, with TRBD2 matching over 9 bases. This CDR3 contains 15 residues. Trimming cost V 0 bases and J 2 bases; bases outside gene matches: 5. In germline, CDR1 is DFQATT, CDR2 SNEGSKA (reference sequence).

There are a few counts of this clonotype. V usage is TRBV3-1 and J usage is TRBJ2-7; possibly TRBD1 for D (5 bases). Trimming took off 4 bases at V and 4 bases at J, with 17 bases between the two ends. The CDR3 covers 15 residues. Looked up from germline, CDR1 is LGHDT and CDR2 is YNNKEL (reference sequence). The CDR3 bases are TGTGCCAGCAGCCCCGAACCCGCCGACAGTTACGAGCAGTACTTC. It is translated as CASSPEPADSYEQYF.

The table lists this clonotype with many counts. The CDR3 is CASSLLFGNEQYF. The CDR3 DNA follows: TGTGCCAGCAGTCTCCTGTTTGGGAACGAGCAGTACTTC. J is TRBJ2-7 and V is TRBV28; D remains ambiguous. This CDR3 has 13 residues. The germline V gene has CDR1 MDHEN and CDR2 SYDVKM. V was shortened by 5 bases and J by 5 bases, with 13 bases between the two germline ends.

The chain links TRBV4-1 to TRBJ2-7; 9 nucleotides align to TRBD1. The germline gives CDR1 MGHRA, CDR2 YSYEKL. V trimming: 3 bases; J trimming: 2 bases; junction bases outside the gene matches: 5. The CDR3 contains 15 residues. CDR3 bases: TGCGCCAGCAGCCAGCCCCGACAGGGGGCCTACGAGCAGTACTTC. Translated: CASSQPRQGAYEQYF.

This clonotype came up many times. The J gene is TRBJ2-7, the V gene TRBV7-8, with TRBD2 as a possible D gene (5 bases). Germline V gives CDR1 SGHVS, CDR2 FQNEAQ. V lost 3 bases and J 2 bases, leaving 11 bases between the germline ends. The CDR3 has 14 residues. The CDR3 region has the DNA TGTGCCAGCAGCTTCGGACTGCTAGCCTACGAGCAGTACTTC. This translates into CASSFGLLAYEQYF.

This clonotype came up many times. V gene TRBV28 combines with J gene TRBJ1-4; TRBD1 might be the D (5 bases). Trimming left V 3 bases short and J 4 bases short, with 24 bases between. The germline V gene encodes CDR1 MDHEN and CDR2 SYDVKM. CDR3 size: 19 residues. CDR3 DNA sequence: TGTGCCAGCAGTTTGGGGTTTTTAGGAGAAGGGGCGGATAATGAAAAACTGTTTTTT. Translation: CASSLGFLGEGADNEKLFF.

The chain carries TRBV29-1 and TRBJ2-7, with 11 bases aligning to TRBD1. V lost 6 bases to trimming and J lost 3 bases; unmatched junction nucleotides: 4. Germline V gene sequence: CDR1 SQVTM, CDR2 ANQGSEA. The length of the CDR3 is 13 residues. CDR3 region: CSVGGTGGYEQYF. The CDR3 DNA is TGCAGCGTCGGCGGGACAGGGGGCTACGAGCAGTACTTC.

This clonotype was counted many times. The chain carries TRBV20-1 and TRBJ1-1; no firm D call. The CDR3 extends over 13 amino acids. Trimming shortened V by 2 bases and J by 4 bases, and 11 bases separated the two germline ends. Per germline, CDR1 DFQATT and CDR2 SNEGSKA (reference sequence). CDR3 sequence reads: CSARFRVGTEAFF. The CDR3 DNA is TGCAGTGCTAGATTTAGGGTGGGCACTGAAGCTTTCTTT.

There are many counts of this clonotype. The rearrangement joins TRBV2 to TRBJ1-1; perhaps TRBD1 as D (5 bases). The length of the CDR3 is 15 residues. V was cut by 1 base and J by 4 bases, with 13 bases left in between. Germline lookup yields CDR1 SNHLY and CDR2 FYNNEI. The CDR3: CASSEDGGGGTEAFF. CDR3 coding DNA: TGTGCCAGCAGTGAAGACGGGGGGGGAGGCACTGAAGCTTTCTTT.

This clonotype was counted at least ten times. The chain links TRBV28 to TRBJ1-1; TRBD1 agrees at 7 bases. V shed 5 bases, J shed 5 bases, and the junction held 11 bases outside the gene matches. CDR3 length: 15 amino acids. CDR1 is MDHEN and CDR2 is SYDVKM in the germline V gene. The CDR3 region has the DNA TGTGCCAGCAGTCTTAAGGGGGCGCTTTGGACTGAAGCTTTCTTT. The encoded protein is CASSLKGALWTEAFF.

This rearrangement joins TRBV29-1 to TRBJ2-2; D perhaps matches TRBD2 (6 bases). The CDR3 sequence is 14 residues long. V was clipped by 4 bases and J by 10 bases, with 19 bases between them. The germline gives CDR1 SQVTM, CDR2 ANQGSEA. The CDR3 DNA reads TGCAGCGTTGCTCTGGCTAGCGCTAGGCAGGAGCTGTTTTTT. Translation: CSVALASARQELFF.

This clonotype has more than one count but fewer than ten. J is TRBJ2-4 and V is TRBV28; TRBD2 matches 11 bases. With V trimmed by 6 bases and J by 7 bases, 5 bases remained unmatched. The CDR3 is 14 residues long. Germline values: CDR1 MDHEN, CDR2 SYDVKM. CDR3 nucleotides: TGTGCCAGCAGGGGACTAGCGGTCGGGAACATTCAGTACTTC. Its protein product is CASRGLAVGNIQYF.

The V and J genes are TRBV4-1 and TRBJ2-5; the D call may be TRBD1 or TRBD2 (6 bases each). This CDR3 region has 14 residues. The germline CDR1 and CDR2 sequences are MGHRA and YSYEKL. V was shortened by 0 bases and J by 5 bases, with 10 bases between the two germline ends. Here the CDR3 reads CASSQEGGLETQYF. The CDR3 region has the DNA TGCGCCAGCAGCCAAGAAGGGGGGCTCGAGACCCAGTACTTC.